The entry that follows covers one T cell receptor beta chain sequence. These data come from a study of CD8 T cells in Susac syndrome. The CDR3 totals 15 residues. The V end was cut by 7 bases, the J end by 1 base, with 14 bases between. From blood CD8+ and CD4+ T cells, the TCR beta chain was sequenced. It was with random hexamers that about 0.45 to 1 ug RNA was reverse transcribed. A single record per CDR3 protein comes from TCRdb applying MiXCR to the immunoSEQ multiplex PCR reads. Found here are roughly 200,000 distinct CDR3 sequences, under 95% of them singletons; the top ten hold more than 0.095%.

This chain uses TRBV12-3 or TRBV12-4 with TRBJ2-1, with D possibly TRBD2 on 6 matching bases. Sequences were obtained from CD4+ T cells from PBMCs. The sequence came from a human donor with Susac syndrome. The CDR3 here is CASTYGRGSYNEQFF. The CDR3 bases are TGTGCCAGCACTTACGGGCGGGGATCCTACAATGAGCAGTTCTTC.